This is a list of T cell receptor beta chains from one sample in a study of blood T cell repertoires in COVID-19. The assay was immunoSEQ multiplex PCR, and TCRdb's table has in-frame clones only and misses some. This sample has 200,000 to 250,000 clones; about 83% occur once, and the top ten carry roughly 2.9%. Material for sequencing was peripheral blood. These receptors came from a middle-aged man with active or convalescent COVID-19. Both conserved end residues are part of each CDR3. Each record gives: J gene, clone size, V gene, D gene, CDR3 length, CDR3 DNA, CDR3 protein. The D gene is left open where the match is weak. Size is stated for part of the rows, as once, few or many counts, or as a class when the clone is expanded.

TRBJ1-5	few	TRBV7-2	NA	16	TGTGCCAGCAGCTTAGCGTGGAGCCTTAGCAATCAGCCCCAGCATTTT	CASSLAWSLSNQPQHF
TRBJ1-6	once	TRBV7-9	NA	15	TGTGCCAGCAGCGTCCGTGCGGGGGATAATTCACCCCTCCACTTT	CASSVRAGDNSPLHF
TRBJ2-2	NA	TRBV9	TRBD1	15	TGTGCCAGCAGCCCCCGGGACAGGGTGACCGGGGAGCTGTTTTTT	CASSPRDRVTGELFF
TRBJ2-7	once	TRBV5-4	NA	15	TGTGCCAGCAGCCCGGCCGGAGGTCGCTCCTACGAGCAGTACTTC	CASSPAGGRSYEQYF
TRBJ2-6	NA	TRBV18	TRBD1	18	TGTGCCAGCTCACCCCAGGGACAGGGTTCTGGAGGGGCCAACGTCCTGACTTTC	CASSPQGQGSGGANVLTF
TRBJ2-5	NA	TRBV20-1	TRBD2	14	TGCAGTGCTAGTGGCAGCGGGAGAGGAGAGACCCAGTACTTC	CSASGSGRGETQYF
TRBJ1-4	NA	TRBV7-2	TRBD1	15	TGTGCCAGCGGCCGGACAGGGGGTCTTTTTGAAAAACTGTTTTTT	CASGRTGGLFEKLFF
TRBJ2-3	NA	TRBV15	TRBD2	16	TGTGCCACCAGCAGAAAATTAGCGGGGACCACAGATACGCAGTATTTT	CATSRKLAGTTDTQYF
TRBJ1-1	NA	TRBV7-8	TRBD1	15	TGTGCCAGCAGCTTAGCGGGGACAGGGGGGACTGAAGCTTTCTTT	CASSLAGTGGTEAFF
TRBJ2-3	NA	TRBV7-9	TRBD1	16	TGTGCCAGCAGCTTACCGGGACAGGAGAGCACAGATACGCAGTATTTT	CASSLPGQESTDTQYF
TRBJ2-1	NA	TRBV4-3	NA	15	TGCGCCAGCGGGGCCGGGGGATACTCCTACAATGAGCAGTTCTTC	CASGAGGYSYNEQFF
TRBJ1-5	few	TRBV28	TRBD1	17	TGTGCCAGCAGTTCCAGTACCGGGACAGGAGATAATCAGCCCCAGCATTTT	CASSSSTGTGDNQPQHF
TRBJ2-7	NA	TRBV9	NA	15	TGTGCCAGCAGCGTGCGGGACCGAGCTTCCTACGAGCAGTACTTC	CASSVRDRASYEQYF
TRBJ2-6	NA	TRBV19	NA	18	TGTGCCAGTACGGACTCTAGGTTTACCATGGGGGGGGCCAACGTCCTGACTTTC	CASTDSRFTMGGANVLTF
TRBJ1-2	NA	TRBV29-1	NA	12	TGCAGCGCGTTACTACAAGGCTATGGCTACACCTTC	CSALLQGYGYTF
TRBJ2-7	NA	TRBV6-5	NA	14	TGTGCCAGCAGCCTGGAAAGTCGGTCAGGGGAGCAGTACTTC	CASSLESRSGEQYF
TRBJ1-2	NA	TRBV6-5	NA	13	TGTGCCAGTCGCCTCGACAGCTTTTATGGCTACACCTTC	CASRLDSFYGYTF
TRBJ2-2	NA	TRBV10-3	NA	14	TGTGCCATCTTCTCGGACAGCAACACCGGGGAGCTGTTTTTT	CAIFSDSNTGELFF
TRBJ1-6	NA	TRBV4-1	TRBD1	16	TGCGCCAGCAGCCAAGAAGAGGGGGCGGATAATTCACCCCTCCACTTT	CASSQEEGADNSPLHF
TRBJ2-1	NA	TRBV4-3	TRBD2	17	TGCGCCAGCAGCCAAGATTGGCGGGGGGCGAAATACAATGAGCAGTTCTTC	CASSQDWRGAKYNEQFF
TRBJ2-1	NA	TRBV11-2	NA	17	TGTGCCAGCAGCTTATACCCCCGAAGGAGGTCTAACAATGAGCAGTTCTTC	CASSLYPRRRSNNEQFF
TRBJ2-7	NA	TRBV5-1	TRBD2	14	TGCGCCAGCAGCTTGGCGGGCGGGAGCTACGAGCAGTACTTC	CASSLAGGSYEQYF
TRBJ2-7	NA	TRBV18	NA	14	TGTGCCAGCTCACCACCCCGCGGTGGCTACGAGCAGTACTTC	CASSPPRGGYEQYF
TRBJ1-2	NA	TRBV4-3	TRBD1	13	TGCGCCAGCAGCCCGACAGGGAGCTATGGCTACACCTTC	CASSPTGSYGYTF
TRBJ1-1	NA	TRBV6-6	NA	11	TGTGCCAGCAGTTCCACAGGGAAAGCTTTCTTT	CASSSTGKAFF
TRBJ1-2	NA	TRBV6-6	TRBD1	16	TGTGCCAGCAGTTACTCGGGGACAGGGGGTAACTATGGCTACACCTTC	CASSYSGTGGNYGYTF
TRBJ1-5	NA	TRBV10-1	NA	13	TGCGCCAGCAGTGAGAGAGGGAGTCAGCCCCAGCATTTT	CASSERGSQPQHF
TRBJ1-3	NA	TRBV13	TRBD1	14	TGTGCCAGCAGCTCAGGACAGGCGGGAAACACCATATATTTT	CASSSGQAGNTIYF
TRBJ2-1	NA	TRBV27	TRBD2	16	TGTGCCAGCCGCCGTGGAAGGACTAGCGGCTTTTATGAGCAGTTCTTC	CASRRGRTSGFYEQFF
TRBJ2-7	NA	TRBV7-9	TRBD2	15	TGTGCCAGCAGCACACAATCCGGGACTAACTACGAGCAGTACTTC	CASSTQSGTNYEQYF
TRBJ1-2	NA	TRBV28	NA	13	TGTGCCAGCGAACAGACTGGGGCTAGGGGCTACACCTTC	CASEQTGARGYTF
TRBJ2-7	NA	TRBV27	NA	15	TGTGCCAGCAGGTCCGTGGGTCTGCCTTCAGGCGAGCAGTACTTC	CASRSVGLPSGEQYF
TRBJ1-5	NA	TRBV6-6	NA	17	TGTGCCAGCAGTCCAATAATGAGGGAAAATAGCAATCAGCCCCAGCATTTT	CASSPIMRENSNQPQHF
TRBJ1-4	NA	TRBV7-9	NA	14	TGTGCCAGCAGCTCCGACTTTTATGGGGAAAAACTGTTTTTT	CASSSDFYGEKLFF
TRBJ1-4	NA	TRBV12-3/TRBV12-4	NA	13	TGTGCCAGCAGGGGAGGGGGTTATGAAAAACTGTTTTTT	CASRGGGYEKLFF
TRBJ2-1	NA	TRBV11-3	NA	15	TGTGCCAGCAGCCCGGGGCAAAGGGGGTGGGATGAGCAGTTCTTC	CASSPGQRGWDEQFF
TRBJ2-5	NA	TRBV3-1/TRBV3-2	TRBD2	20	TGTGCCAGCAGCCAAGTCGGTTGGGGGTACGGCGGGAGGGACAGTCGGACCCAGTACTTC	CASSQVGWGYGGRDSRTQYF
TRBJ2-7	NA	TRBV27	TRBD1	16	TGTGCCAGCAGTTTACGGCCAGGACAGGGTTTCTACGAGCAGTACTTC	CASSLRPGQGFYEQYF
TRBJ1-5	NA	TRBV19	NA	17	TGTGCCAGTAGTATAGGTCCCCCGGGGGATAGCAATCAGCCCCAGCATTTT	CASSIGPPGDSNQPQHF
TRBJ2-7	NA	TRBV4-3	NA	14	TGCGCCAGCAGCCAAGCTAGGGGCCCCTACGAGCAGTACTTC	CASSQARGPYEQYF
TRBJ2-3	NA	TRBV10-3	TRBD1	14	TGTGCCATCGCGCCGGGACAGTTTACAGATACGCAGTATTTT	CAIAPGQFTDTQYF
TRBJ1-2	once	TRBV3-1/TRBV3-2	NA	14	TGTGCCAGCAGCCCTCAGGGAGGGGGCTATGGCTACACCTTC	CASSPQGGGYGYTF
TRBJ1-2	NA	TRBV29-1	TRBD1	15	TGCAGCGTTGAAGACCGACCGACAGGGGTCGATGGCTACACCTTC	CSVEDRPTGVDGYTF
TRBJ1-5	NA	TRBV10-1	NA	19	TGCGCCAGCAGTGATCACGAGAATTGGGGCGTTTATAGCAATCAGCCCCAGCATTTT	CASSDHENWGVYSNQPQHF
TRBJ2-5	NA	TRBV7-9	TRBD2	15	TGTGCCAGCAGCCCCCGACTAGCGGACCAAGAGACCCAGTACTTC	CASSPRLADQETQYF
TRBJ2-7	NA	TRBV27	TRBD2	16	TGTGCCAGCAGTCCTTCGAGGTGGGAGGGCCGGGACGAGCAGTACTTC	CASSPSRWEGRDEQYF
TRBJ2-5	NA	TRBV18	TRBD1	15	TGTGCCAGCTCACTTTCAGGGGGACGGCAAGAGACCCAGTACTTC	CASSLSGGRQETQYF
TRBJ2-1	NA	TRBV2	TRBD2	13	TGTGCCAGCAAAAGCGGGGTCTACAATGAGCAGTTCTTC	CASKSGVYNEQFF